Listed here are 29 T cell receptor beta chains from one sample, sequenced in a study of T cells after yellow fever vaccination. TCRdb reprocessed the 5' RACE reads with MiXCR, giving one entry per CDR3 protein. Of about 550,000 distinct CDR3 sequences detected, roughly 21% appear once; the ten largest clones hold about 13%. Sequencing was performed on PBMCs, taken 15 days after the yellow fever booster vaccination. These receptors were taken from a man in his thirties or forties who received the YFV17D yellow fever vaccine.

The chain recombines TRBV10-2 with TRBJ2-1, with D maybe TRBD2 (6 bases). This CDR3 contains 15 residues. Germline CDR1 WSHSY, CDR2 SAAADI. V was trimmed by 0 bases and J by 5 bases, leaving 11 bases between them. This CDR3 reads CASSESWRDDNEQFF. The CDR3 DNA is TGCGCCAGCAGTGAGTCGTGGCGGGATGACAATGAGCAGTTCTTC.

J is TRBJ2-7 and V is TRBV7-9; 9 nucleotides agree with TRBD1. This CDR3 contains 16 residues. Germline trimming cut 4 bases from V and 7 bases from J; bases unmatched to any gene: 14. The V gene's germline CDR1 is SEHNR and CDR2 FQNEAQ (reference sequence). CDR3 DNA: TGTGCCAGCAGCTATTCCGGGACAGGGATTTTGGGTGAGCAGTACTTC. This codes for CASSYSGTGILGEQYF.

This chain links TRBV12-3 or TRBV12-4 with TRBJ1-3; D unresolved. The CDR3 sequence is 12 residues long. The V gene lost 3 bases and the J gene lost 4 bases, with 4 bases spanning the gap. The CDR3 sequence is CASSFPGNTIYF. CDR3 nucleotide sequence: TGTGCCAGCAGTTTCCCAGGAAACACCATATATTTT.

The chain is built from TRBV10-3 and TRBJ2-7, with D perhaps TRBD1 (6 bases). V lost 1 base and J lost 7, with 8 bases in between. This CDR3 is built from 12 residues. The germline CDR1 and CDR2 sequences are ENHRY and SYGVKD. The CDR3 DNA sequence: TGTGCCATCAGTGAGTTACAGGGAGAGCAGTACTTC. Amino acid sequence: CAISELQGEQYF.

A few counts support this clonotype. V is TRBV7-2 and J is TRBJ2-5; D is uncertain. Germline-derived CDR1 and CDR2 are SGHTA and FQGNSA. The CDR3 consists of 13 residues. Trimming removed 6 bases at V and 6 bases at J, with 14 bases between. The CDR3 DNA is TGTGCCAGCAGACAGACCCCGACACAGACCCAGTACTTC. Protein product: CASRQTPTQTQYF.

This sequence joins TRBV10-3 and TRBJ2-1; TRBD2 might be the D (5 bases). CDR1 is ENHRY, CDR2 SYGVKD, per germline. Trimming stripped 9 bases from V and 5 bases from J, with 11 bases between. This CDR3 comprises 12 residues. This chain's CDR3 is CAIKGADNEQFF. Here the CDR3 DNA reads TGTGCCATTAAGGGAGCGGACAATGAGCAGTTCTTC.

J is TRBJ2-3 and V is TRBV7-8, with D possibly matching TRBD2 (6 bases). Germline V gene data show CDR1 as SGHVS and CDR2 as FQNEAQ. Trimming stripped 8 bases from V and 2 bases from J, with 14 bases between. The CDR3 spans 14 residues. Here the CDR3 reads CASEWSGPTDTQYF. For the CDR3, the DNA is TGTGCCAGCGAATGGAGCGGGCCCACAGATACGCAGTATTTT.

This clonotype was counted a few times. This chain uses TRBV5-5 with TRBJ2-3, with 8 bases fitting TRBD1. Per germline, CDR1 SGHKS and CDR2 YYEKEE (reference sequence). The CDR3 covers 17 residues. The V gene end was trimmed by 4 bases and the J gene end by 2 bases; junction bases not matched to a gene: 12. The CDR3 DNA is TGTGCCAGCAGCCCCCGGCATACAGGGGGATCCACAGATACGCAGTATTTT. Translating gives CASSPRHTGGSTDTQYF.

The chain recombines TRBV6-6 with TRBJ1-1; D gene uncertain. Trimming pared 8 bases from V and 1 base from J, leaving 11 bases between. Germline V gene sequence: CDR1 MNHNY, CDR2 SVGAGI (reference sequence). The CDR3 sequence is 13 residues long. The CDR3 region is CASLWVKNTEAFF. In nucleotides, the CDR3 is TGTGCCAGCCTCTGGGTAAAGAACACTGAAGCTTTCTTT.

The rearrangement joins TRBV20-1 to TRBJ2-5; the match to TRBD1 covers 7 bases. This CDR3 contains 13 residues. Germline V lookup: CDR1 DFQATT, CDR2 SNEGSKA (reference sequence). Trimming took 5 bases from V and 5 from J; bases not matched to a gene: 8. For the CDR3, the DNA is TGCAGTGCTCCACAGGGGACGTTGGAGACCCAGTACTTC. Translated, it gives CSAPQGTLETQYF.

The genes are TRBV18 and TRBJ2-5; perhaps TRBD1 as D (5 bases). Germline values: CDR1 KGHSH, CDR2 LQKENI. Between the trimmed V and J ends, which lost 3 bases and 5 bases, there was a span of 13 bases. The CDR3 contains 14 residues. This CDR3 is CASSPQTDPETQYF. The DNA of the CDR3 is TGTGCCAGCTCACCCCAGACAGATCCGGAGACCCAGTACTTC.

The chain has TRBV7-2 and TRBJ1-1; no reliable D call. The CDR3 loop spans 14 amino acids. V was pared by 1 base and J by 0 bases, with 6 bases between. CDR1 is SGHTA, CDR2 FQGNSA, per germline. As DNA, the CDR3 is TGTGCCAGCAGCTTAGTCGGGATGAACACTGAAGCTTTCTTT. Its protein is CASSLVGMNTEAFF.

The rearrangement joins TRBV10-3 to TRBJ2-1; 7 bases are shared with TRBD1. The CDR3 is 13 residues long. The germline V gene has CDR1 ENHRY and CDR2 SYGVKD. Trimming removed 3 bases from V and 10 bases from J; junction bases left unmatched: 6. The CDR3 DNA reads as TGTGCCATCAGTGAAGACAGGGTAAAGGAGCAGTTCTTC. Translating gives CAISEDRVKEQFF.

This clonotype was seen more than once but under ten times. The chain has TRBV20-1 and TRBJ2-5; no reliable D call. From germline, CDR1 is DFQATT and CDR2 SNEGSKA (reference sequence). Trimming cost V 2 bases and J 2 bases, with 3 bases left between them. The CDR3 contains 11 residues. In DNA form, the CDR3 reads TGCAGTGCTAGACATCAAGAGACCCAGTACTTC. Amino acids: CSARHQETQYF.

This clonotype appeared a few times. V and J are TRBV7-2 and TRBJ2-1; 12 nucleotides match TRBD2. The length of the CDR3 is 15 residues. Germline values: CDR1 SGHTA, CDR2 FQGNSA. Germline trimming cut 3 bases from V and 6 bases from J; bases unmatched to any gene: 3. The CDR3 here is CASSFPSGRANEQFF. In DNA, the CDR3 is TGTGCCAGCAGCTTTCCTAGCGGGAGGGCCAATGAGCAGTTCTTC.

A few counts support this clonotype. This chain joins TRBV28 and TRBJ2-3; D is uncertain. Deletions cut 1 base from V and 0 bases from J, with 14 bases between. Germline V gene data show CDR1 as MDHEN and CDR2 as SYDVKM. The CDR3 spans 17 residues. The CDR3 bases are TGTGCCAGCAGTTTATCCCAAAGACTGACTAGCACAGATACGCAGTATTTT. Amino acids: CASSLSQRLTSTDTQYF.

Ten or more counts support this clonotype. The V gene is TRBV4-3, the J gene TRBJ1-1; D gene ambiguous. CDR1 and CDR2 (germline): LGHNA, YSLEER. CDR3 length equals 14 residues. The ends were cut back, 2 bases at V and 1 base at J, with 8 bases in the middle. CDR3 in DNA: TGCGCCAGCAGCCAAAGGTGGGAGAACACTGAAGCTTTCTTT. Translation: CASSQRWENTEAFF.

The chain employs TRBV20-1 and TRBJ2-3; 10 bases fit TRBD2. The length of the CDR3 is 16 residues. V dropped 6 bases and J dropped 4; count of bases not matched to a gene: 13. CDR1 and CDR2 (germline): DFQATT, SNEGSKA (reference sequence). CDR3 DNA: TGCAGTGCCCCCCTCGCTAGCGGGAGATTCCCAGATACGCAGTATTTT. This sequence encodes CSAPLASGRFPDTQYF.

The chain links TRBV2 to TRBJ2-1; TRBD2 matches at 9 bases. This CDR3 has 14 amino acids. The germline gives CDR1 SNHLY, CDR2 FYNNEI. J was trimmed by 8 bases and V by 5 bases; bases with no gene match: 7. The CDR3 DNA reads TGTGCCAGCAGTTCTACTAGCGGGCTAGATGAGCAGTTCTTC. This sequence encodes CASSSTSGLDEQFF. The entire variable domain, with the rest obtained from reference TRBV2 and TRBJ2-1, is as follows: EPEVTQTPSHQVTQMGQEVILRCVPISNHLYFYWYRQILGQKVEFLVSFYNNEISEKSEIFDDQFSVERPDGSNFTLKIRSTKLEDSAMYFCASSSTSGLDEQFFGPGTRLTVL.

The table lists this clonotype with a few counts. This chain connects TRBV11-2 to TRBJ1-1; no reliable D call. Germline values: CDR1 SGHAT, CDR2 FQNNGV. The V gene lost 4 bases and the J gene lost 0 bases, with 9 bases spanning the gap. The CDR3 covers 14 residues. The CDR3 nucleotides read TGTGCCAGCAGCTCTGGGGTTTTGAACACTGAAGCTTTCTTT. This sequence encodes CASSSGVLNTEAFF.

The J gene is TRBJ2-5, the V gene TRBV14, with TRBD2 identical over 9 bases. Trimming cost V 1 base and J 5 bases; bases outside gene matches: 11. This CDR3 has 17 amino acids. The germline CDR1 and CDR2 sequences are SGHDN and FVKESK. The CDR3 reads CASSQVVAGVSLETQYF. CDR3 DNA sequence: TGTGCCAGCAGCCAAGTTGTAGCGGGAGTGAGTTTGGAGACCCAGTACTTC. The full variable domain, its missing parts supplied by reference TRBV14 and TRBJ2-5, is EAGVTQFPSHSVIEKGQTVTLRCDPISGHDNLYWYRRVMGKEIKFLLHFVKESKQDESGMPNNRFLAERTGGTYSTLKVQPAELEDSGVYFCASSQVVAGVSLETQYFGPGTRLLVL.

This clonotype was seen only a few times. The CDR3 DNA is TGTGCCAGCCTTCACTACAGGGTGGGCACAGATACGCAGTATTTT. This translates into CASLHYRVGTDTQYF. The rearrangement links TRBV7-9 to TRBJ2-3, with TRBD1 as a possible D gene (6 bases). The CDR3 covers 15 residues. The V gene lost 8 bases and the J gene lost 1 base, with 16 bases spanning the gap. The germline V gene has CDR1 SEHNR and CDR2 FQNEAQ (reference sequence).

This clonotype was seen a handful of times. The chain combines TRBV7-3 with TRBJ2-1; 13 positions match TRBD2. Germline V gene sequence: CDR1 SGHTA, CDR2 FQGTGA. The CDR3 spans 16 residues. J was trimmed by 8 bases and V by 5 bases; bases with no gene match: 9. The CDR3 sequence is CASSPLGLAGVHEQFF. CDR3 nucleotide sequence: TGTGCCAGCAGCCCACTTGGACTAGCGGGAGTACATGAGCAGTTCTTC.

The V gene is TRBV7-8, the J gene TRBJ2-2; D may correspond to TRBD1 or TRBD2 (5 bases each). V was clipped by 5 bases and J by 6 bases, with 16 bases between them. The CDR3 extends over 15 amino acids. CDR1 and CDR2 from the germline V gene are SGHVS and FQNEAQ. The CDR3 bases are TGTGCCAGCAGCCCGGATGGGGGAATGGCCGGGGAGCTGTTTTTT. This translates into CASSPDGGMAGELFF.

This clonotype was seen more than once but under ten times. V is TRBV29-1 and J is TRBJ2-7; a possible D gene is TRBD1 (5 bases). CDR1 is SQVTM and CDR2 is ANQGSEA in the germline V gene. The V gene lost 5 bases and the J gene lost 4 bases, with 9 bases spanning the gap. This CDR3 contains 11 residues. The CDR3 region has the DNA TGCAGCGTTTTCAGGGAATACGAGCAGTACTTC. Amino acids: CSVFREYEQYF.

The chain links TRBV7-9 to TRBJ2-3; 7 bases align to TRBD2. This CDR3 comprises 15 residues. With 4 bases clipped from V and 2 bases from J, the junction kept 6 bases outside the gene matches. In germline, CDR1 is SEHNR, CDR2 FQNEAQ (reference sequence). The CDR3: CASSSEGRATDTQYF. DNA for the CDR3: TGTGCCAGCAGCTCAGAGGGGAGGGCCACAGATACGCAGTATTTT.

This clonotype has just a few counts. V and J are TRBV7-9 and TRBJ1-2; 7 bases map to TRBD1. The CDR3 loop spans 16 amino acids. V shed 1 base, J shed 4 bases, and the junction held 9 bases outside the gene matches. Germline lookup yields CDR1 SEHNR and CDR2 FQNEAQ (reference sequence). The CDR3 bases are TGTGCCAGCAGCTTAGGGGTGGACAGGCCCCTCTATGGCTACACCTTC. Its translation: CASSLGVDRPLYGYTF. Looking up the rest from reference TRBV7-9 and TRBJ1-2 gives the full variable domain: DTGVSQNPRHKITKRGQNVTFRCDPISEHNRLYWYRQTLGQGPEFLTYFQNEAQLEKSRLLSDRFSAERPKGSFSTLEIQRTEQGDSAMYLCASSLGVDRPLYGYTFGSGTRLTVV.

The V call is TRBV18, the J call TRBJ1-5; D unclear. The CDR3 runs to 14 residues. Germline-derived CDR1 and CDR2 are KGHSH and LQKENI. V was shortened by 6 bases and J by 5 bases, with 14 bases between the two germline ends. The CDR3 is CASSLLGVDQPQHF. In DNA form, the CDR3 reads TGTGCCAGCTCCTTGCTCGGGGTGGATCAGCCCCAGCATTTT.

This clonotype was counted between two and nine times. The rearrangement joins TRBV7-2 to TRBJ1-1, with D unclear. Trimming removed 1 base at V and 11 bases at J, with 11 bases between. This CDR3 is 12 amino acids long. CDR1 and CDR2 (germline): SGHTA, FQGNSA. The CDR3 region is CASSLVYGRAFF. The CDR3 coding sequence is TGTGCCAGCAGCTTAGTGTACGGTAGGGCTTTCTTT.